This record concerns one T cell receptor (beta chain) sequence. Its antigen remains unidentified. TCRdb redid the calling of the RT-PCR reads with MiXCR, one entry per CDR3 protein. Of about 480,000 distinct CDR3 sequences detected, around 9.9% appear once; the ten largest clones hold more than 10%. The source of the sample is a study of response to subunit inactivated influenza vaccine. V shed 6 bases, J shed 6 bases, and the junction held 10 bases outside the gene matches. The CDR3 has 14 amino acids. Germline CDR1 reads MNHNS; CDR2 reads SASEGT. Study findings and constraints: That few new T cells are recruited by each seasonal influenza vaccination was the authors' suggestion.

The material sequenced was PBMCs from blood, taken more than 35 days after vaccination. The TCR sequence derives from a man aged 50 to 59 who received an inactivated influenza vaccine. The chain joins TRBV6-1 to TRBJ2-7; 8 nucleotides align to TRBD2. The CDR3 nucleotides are TGTGCCAGCAGCCAGCGGGGGAGAACGTCCGAGCAGTACTTC. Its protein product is CASSQRGRTSEQYF.